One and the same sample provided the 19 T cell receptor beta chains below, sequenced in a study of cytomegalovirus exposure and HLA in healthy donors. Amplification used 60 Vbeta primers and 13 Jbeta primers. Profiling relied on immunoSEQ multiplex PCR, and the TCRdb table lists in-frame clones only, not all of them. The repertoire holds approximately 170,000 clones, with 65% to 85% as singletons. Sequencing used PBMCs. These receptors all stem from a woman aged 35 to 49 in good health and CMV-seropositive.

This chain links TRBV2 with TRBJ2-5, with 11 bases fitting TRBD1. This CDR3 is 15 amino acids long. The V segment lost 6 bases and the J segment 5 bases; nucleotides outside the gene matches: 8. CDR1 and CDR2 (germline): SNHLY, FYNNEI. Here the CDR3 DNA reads TGTGCCAGCAGGGATGGACAGGGGGCCCGGGAGACCCAGTACTTC. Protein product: CASRDGQGARETQYF.

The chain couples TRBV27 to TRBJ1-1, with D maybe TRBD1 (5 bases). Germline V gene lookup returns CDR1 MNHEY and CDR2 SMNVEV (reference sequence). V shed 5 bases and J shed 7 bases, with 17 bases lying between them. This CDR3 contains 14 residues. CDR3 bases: TGTGCCAGCAGTCAACCAGGGTTCCCGATTGAAGCTTTCTTT. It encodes CASSQPGFPIEAFF.

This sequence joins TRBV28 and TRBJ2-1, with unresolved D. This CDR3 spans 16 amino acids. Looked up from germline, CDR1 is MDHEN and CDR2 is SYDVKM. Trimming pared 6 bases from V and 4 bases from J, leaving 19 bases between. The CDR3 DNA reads TGTGCCAGCAGAGGCAGCGACTCCTCGGCTTACAATGAGCAGTTCTTC. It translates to CASRGSDSSAYNEQFF.

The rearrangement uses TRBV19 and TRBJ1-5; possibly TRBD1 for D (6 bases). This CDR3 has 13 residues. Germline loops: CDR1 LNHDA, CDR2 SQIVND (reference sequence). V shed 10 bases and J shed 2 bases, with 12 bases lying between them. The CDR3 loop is CATAGVGNQPQHF. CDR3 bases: TGTGCCACGGCAGGGGTGGGCAATCAGCCCCAGCATTTT.

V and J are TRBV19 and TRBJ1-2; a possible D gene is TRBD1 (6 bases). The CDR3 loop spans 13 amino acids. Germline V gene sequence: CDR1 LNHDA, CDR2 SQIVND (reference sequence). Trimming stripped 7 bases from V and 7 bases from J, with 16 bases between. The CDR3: CASTLGQRVGYTF. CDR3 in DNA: TGTGCCAGTACGTTGGGACAACGCGTTGGCTACACCTTC.

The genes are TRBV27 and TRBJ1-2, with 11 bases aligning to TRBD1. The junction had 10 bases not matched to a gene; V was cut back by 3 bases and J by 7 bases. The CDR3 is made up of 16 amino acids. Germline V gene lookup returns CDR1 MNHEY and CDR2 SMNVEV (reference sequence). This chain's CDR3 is CASSLAGTGGPGGYTF. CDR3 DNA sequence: TGTGCCAGCAGTTTGGCCGGGACAGGGGGTCCGGGTGGCTACACCTTC.

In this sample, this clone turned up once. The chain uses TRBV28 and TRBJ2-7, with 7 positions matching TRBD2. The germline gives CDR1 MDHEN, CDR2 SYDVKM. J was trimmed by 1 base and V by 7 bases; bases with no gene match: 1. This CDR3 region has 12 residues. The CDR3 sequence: CASTSGSYEQYF. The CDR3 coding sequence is TGTGCCAGCACTAGCGGATCCTACGAGCAGTACTTC.

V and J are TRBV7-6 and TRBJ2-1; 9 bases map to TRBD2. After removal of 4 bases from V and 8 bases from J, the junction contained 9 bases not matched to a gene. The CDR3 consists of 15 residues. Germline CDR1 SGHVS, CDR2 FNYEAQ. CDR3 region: CASSSLAGLGDEQFF. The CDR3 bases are TGTGCCAGCAGCTCCCTAGCGGGGCTTGGGGATGAGCAGTTCTTC. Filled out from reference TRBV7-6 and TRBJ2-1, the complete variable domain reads GAGVSQSPRYKVTKRGQDVALRCDPISGHVSLYWYRQALGQGPEFLTYFNYEAQQDKSGLPNDRFSAERPEGSISTLTIQRTEQRDSAMYRCASSSLAGLGDEQFFGPGTRLTVL.

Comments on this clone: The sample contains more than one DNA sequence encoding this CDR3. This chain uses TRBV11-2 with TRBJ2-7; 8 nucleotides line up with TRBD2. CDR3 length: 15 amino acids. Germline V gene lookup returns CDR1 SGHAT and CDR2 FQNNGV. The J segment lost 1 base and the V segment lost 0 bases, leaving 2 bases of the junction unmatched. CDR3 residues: CASSLDGTSSYEQYF. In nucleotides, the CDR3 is TGTGCCAGCAGCTTAGATGGGACTAGTTCCTACGAGCAGTACTTC.

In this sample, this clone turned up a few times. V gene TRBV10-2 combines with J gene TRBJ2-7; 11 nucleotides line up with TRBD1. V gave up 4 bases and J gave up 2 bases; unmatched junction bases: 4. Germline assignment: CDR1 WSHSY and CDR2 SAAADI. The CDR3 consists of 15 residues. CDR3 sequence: CASSAPGQGAYEQYF. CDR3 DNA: TGCGCCAGCAGTGCCCCGGGACAGGGGGCCTACGAGCAGTACTTC.

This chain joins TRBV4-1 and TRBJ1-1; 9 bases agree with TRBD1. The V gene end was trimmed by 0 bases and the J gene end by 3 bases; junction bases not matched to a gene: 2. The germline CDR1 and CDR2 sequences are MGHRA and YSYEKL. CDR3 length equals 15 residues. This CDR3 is CASSQDRQGDTEAFF. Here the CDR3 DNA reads TGCGCCAGCAGCCAAGACAGACAGGGGGACACTGAAGCTTTCTTT.

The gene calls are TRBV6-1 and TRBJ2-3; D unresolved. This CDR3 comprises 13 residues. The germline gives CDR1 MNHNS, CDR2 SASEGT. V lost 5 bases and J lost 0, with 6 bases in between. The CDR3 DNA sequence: TGTGCCAGCAGTAGAGCGAGCACAGATACGCAGTATTTT. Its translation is CASSRASTDTQYF.

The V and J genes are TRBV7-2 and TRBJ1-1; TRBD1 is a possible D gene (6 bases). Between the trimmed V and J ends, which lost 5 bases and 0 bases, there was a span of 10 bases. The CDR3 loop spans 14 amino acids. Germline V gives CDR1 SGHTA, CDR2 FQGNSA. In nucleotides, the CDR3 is TGTGCCAGCAGCAAGACAGGACTGAACACTGAAGCTTTCTTT. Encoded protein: CASSKTGLNTEAFF.

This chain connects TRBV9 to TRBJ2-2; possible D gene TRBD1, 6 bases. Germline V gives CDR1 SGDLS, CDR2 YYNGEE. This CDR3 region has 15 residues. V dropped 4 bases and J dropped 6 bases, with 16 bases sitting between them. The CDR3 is CASSSGQLSSGELFF. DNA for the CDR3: TGTGCCAGCAGCTCAGGACAGCTTAGTTCCGGGGAGCTGTTTTTT.

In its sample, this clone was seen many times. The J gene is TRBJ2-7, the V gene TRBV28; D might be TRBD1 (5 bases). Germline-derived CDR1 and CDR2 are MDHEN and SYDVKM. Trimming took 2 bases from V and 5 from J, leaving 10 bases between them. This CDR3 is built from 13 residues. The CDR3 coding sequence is TGTGCCAGCAGTTTACAGGGAATGGACGAGCAGTACTTC. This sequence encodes CASSLQGMDEQYF.

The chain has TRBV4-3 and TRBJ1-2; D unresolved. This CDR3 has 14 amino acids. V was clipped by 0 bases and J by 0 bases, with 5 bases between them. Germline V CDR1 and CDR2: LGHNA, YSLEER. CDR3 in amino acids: CASSQDPTNYGYTF. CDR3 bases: TGCGCCAGCAGCCAAGATCCCACTAACTATGGCTACACCTTC.

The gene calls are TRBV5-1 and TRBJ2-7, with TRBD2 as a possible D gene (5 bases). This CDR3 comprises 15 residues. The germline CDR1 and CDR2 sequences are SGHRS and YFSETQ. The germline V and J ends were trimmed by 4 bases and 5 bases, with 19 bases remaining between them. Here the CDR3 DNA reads TGCGCCAGCAGCACCCGGACGCACGGAGGCCACGAGCAGTACTTC. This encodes CASSTRTHGGHEQYF. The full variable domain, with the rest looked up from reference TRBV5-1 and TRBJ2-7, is KAGVTQTPRYLIKTRGQQVTLSCSPISGHRSVSWYQQTPGQGLQFLFEYFSETQRNKGNFPGRFSGRQFSNSRSEMNVSTLELGDSALYLCASSTRTHGGHEQYFGPGTRLTVT.

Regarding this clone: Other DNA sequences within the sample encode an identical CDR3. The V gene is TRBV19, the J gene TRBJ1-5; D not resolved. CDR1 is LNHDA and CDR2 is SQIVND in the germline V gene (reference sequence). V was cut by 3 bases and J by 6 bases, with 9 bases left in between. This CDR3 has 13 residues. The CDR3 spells CASSMDRVQPQHF. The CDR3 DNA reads TGTGCCAGTAGTATGGATCGGGTTCAGCCCCAGCATTTT.

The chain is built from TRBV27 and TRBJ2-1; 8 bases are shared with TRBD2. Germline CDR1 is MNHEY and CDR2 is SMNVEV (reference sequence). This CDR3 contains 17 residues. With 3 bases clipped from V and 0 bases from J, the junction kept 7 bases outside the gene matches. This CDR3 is CASSLFAGGSSYNEQFF. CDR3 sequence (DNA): TGTGCCAGCAGTTTGTTTGCGGGGGGAAGCTCCTACAATGAGCAGTTCTTC.